This T cell receptor (beta chain) appears in the sequencing data of a study of T-cell reconstitution after alpha-beta-depleted transplantation in children. This sample's TCRbeta library carried unique molecular identifier barcodes. Using its own MiXCR run on the PCR reads, TCRdb lists one record per CDR3 protein. This table has almost 500,000 distinct CDR3 sequences, around an eighth appearing once. The V segment lost 5 bases and the J segment 8 bases; nucleotides outside the gene matches: 11. The CDR3 length is 15 residues. The chain employs TRBV12-3 or TRBV12-4 and TRBJ2-1; 8 bases agree with TRBD2. The source material was PBMCs from the stem cell graft donor, sampled from the stem cell graft. The sequence was collected from a human donor who donated a stem cell graft to a child with combined immunodeficiency. DNA for the CDR3: TGTGCCAGCAGTCCTATCCGGGGGGGCCGCCATGAGCAGTTCTTC. It translates to CASSPIRGGRHEQFF.